What follows are 13 T cell receptor beta chains derived from one specimen sequenced in a study of shared clonotypes between healthy human individuals. Using immunoSEQ multiplex PCR, the repertoire was profiled, and TCRdb retains in-frame clones only, with some absent. The top ten clones hold about 0.057% of a sample with about 530,000 clones, 90% to 96% of them seen once. Source material: naive CD4+ T cells sorted from blood. The subset here: CD45RA+ positively selected. The receptors stem from a woman aged 25 to 39 in good health.

This chain connects TRBV2 to TRBJ1-6; 9 nucleotides match TRBD1. The CDR3 runs 13 residues. Germline trimming cut 8 bases from V and 9 bases from J; bases unmatched to any gene: 5. The germline gives CDR1 SNHLY, CDR2 FYNNEI. The CDR3 DNA follows: TGTGCCAGCTACGGGACAGGGAGTTCACCCCTCCACTTT. Protein product: CASYGTGSSPLHF.

The V call is TRBV27, the J call TRBJ2-3, with TRBD2 as a possible D gene (6 bases). V lost 3 bases, J lost 3 bases, and 10 bases lay in between. CDR3 length: 14 residues. Germline V CDR1 and CDR2: MNHEY, SMNVEV (reference sequence). Written as DNA, the CDR3 is TGTGCCAGCAGTTTGGAGGGGTATACAGATACGCAGTATTTT. Amino acids: CASSLEGYTDTQYF.

V gene TRBV5-8 combines with J gene TRBJ1-4; no clear D gene. Germline V gene lookup returns CDR1 SGHTS and CDR2 YDEGEE. The CDR3 runs 13 residues. V lost 0 bases to trimming and J lost 4 bases, with 4 bases between them. CDR3 amino acids: CASSLGINEKLFF. Written as DNA, the CDR3 is TGTGCCAGCAGCTTGGGCATTAATGAAAAACTGTTTTTT. The complete variable domain, with remaining parts taken from reference TRBV5-8 and TRBJ1-4, reads EAGVTQSPTHLIKTRGQQATLRCSPISGHTSVYWYQQALGLGLQFLLWYDEGEERNRGNFPPRFSGRQFPNYSSELNVNALELEDSALYLCASSLGINEKLFFGSGTQLSVL.

J is TRBJ1-5 and V is TRBV10-2; D remains unclear. The CDR3 extends over 13 amino acids. The germline gives CDR1 WSHSY, CDR2 SAAADI. Deletions cut 4 bases from V and 5 bases from J, with 9 bases between. As DNA, the CDR3 is TGCGCCAGCAGTGGATGGACTGATCAGCCCCAGCATTTT. This sequence encodes CASSGWTDQPQHF.

CDR3 sequence (DNA): TGTGCCAGCAGTGAAGCGCTGGGGGCGCGGGGTGAAGCTTTCTTT. Protein: CASSEALGARGEAFF. The J gene is TRBJ1-1, the V gene TRBV2; D possibly corresponds to TRBD1 (6 bases). Germline lookup yields CDR1 SNHLY and CDR2 FYNNEI. The V end was cut by 0 bases, the J end by 7 bases, with 15 bases between. The CDR3 contains 15 residues.

The chain uses TRBV12-2 and TRBJ2-1; TRBD2, as called in the table, went unchecked against the DNA. TRBV12-2 represents a pseudogene. This CDR3 contains 20 residues. CDR3 amino acids: CASRLAPQGGRARTDNEQFF. The CDR3 bases are TGTGCAAGTCGCTTAGCCCCCCAGGGCGGGAGGGCCAGAACGGACAATGAGCAGTTCTTC.

The chain uses TRBV5-6 and TRBJ2-3; D possibly uses TRBD1 or TRBD2 (5 bases each). The germline V gene has CDR1 SGHDT and CDR2 YYEEEE. Trimming removed 4 bases from V and 0 bases from J, with 12 bases in between. CDR3 length equals 15 residues. CDR3 DNA sequence: TGTGCCAGCAGCCGGGACCCCCCTAGCACAGATACGCAGTATTTT. Its translation: CASSRDPPSTDTQYF.

Only one count was recorded for this clone. The genes are TRBV6-5 and TRBJ2-3, with TRBD1 identical over 7 bases. The CDR3 is 15 amino acids. V was pared by 10 bases and J by 2 bases, with 12 bases of the junction left unmatched. Germline V gives CDR1 MNHEY, CDR2 SVGAGI. The CDR3 DNA follows: TGTGCCACCCGCACCGGGACAGCGAACACAGATACGCAGTATTTT. Translating gives CATRTGTANTDTQYF.

This clone has just one count. The chain employs TRBV10-2 and TRBJ2-7; 10 nucleotides align to TRBD2. CDR1 WSHSY and CDR2 SAAADI come from the germline V gene. This CDR3 contains 13 residues. V lost 6 bases to trimming and J lost 9 bases; unmatched junction nucleotides: 8. The CDR3 is CASSVTSGHVQYF. DNA for the CDR3: TGCGCCAGCAGCGTGACTAGCGGGCATGTGCAGTACTTC.

The J gene is TRBJ2-1, the V gene TRBV16; 12 bases agree with TRBD2. The germline V gene encodes CDR1 KGHSY and CDR2 FQNENV. The V and J ends lost 3 bases and 14 bases, in that order; junction bases with no gene match: 5. CDR3 size: 13 residues. CDR3 sequence: CASSQTSGRFEFF. CDR3 DNA: TGTGCCAGCAGCCAGACTAGCGGGAGATTTGAGTTCTTC.

The chain employs TRBV12-2 and TRBJ2-7; TRBD1, the table's D call, lacks a check against the DNA. TRBV12-2 is assigned pseudogene status. The CDR3 loop spans 17 amino acids. CDR3 bases: TGTGCAAGTCGCTTAGTTACCGACAGGGCTAACTCCTACGAGCAGTACTTC. Residues: CASRLVTDRANSYEQYF.

This clone has only one observation. This rearrangement joins TRBV11-1 to TRBJ2-7; TRBD1 or TRBD2 may be the D gene (5 bases each). The CDR3 is made up of 14 amino acids. CDR1 and CDR2 from the germline V gene are SGHAT and FQDESV (reference sequence). V lost 6 bases to trimming and J lost 4 bases, with 16 bases between them. The CDR3 reads CASRSGAKLYEQYF. The CDR3 coding sequence is TGTGCCAGCAGGTCCGGGGCAAAACTTTACGAGCAGTACTTC.

The chain carries TRBV5-1 and TRBJ2-3, with 7 positions matching TRBD2. The CDR3 sequence is 15 residues long. V was pared by 2 bases and J by 7 bases, with 10 bases of the junction left unmatched. Germline V gene lookup returns CDR1 SGHRS and CDR2 YFSETQ. CDR3 residues: CASSLSGTPSYTQYF. For the CDR3, the DNA is TGCGCCAGCAGCTTAAGCGGGACCCCGAGCTATACGCAGTATTTT.